One and the same sample provided the 10 T cell receptor beta chains below, sequenced in a study of T cells in Graves' hyperthyroidism and ophthalmopathy. Amplified TCR beta CDR3 regions derived from RNA transcripts. With the HTBI primer set, the TCR CDR3 went through a first round of RT-PCR. TCRdb processed the multiplex PCR reads anew with MiXCR; each CDR3 protein has one entry. The sample has about 700,000 distinct CDR3 sequences, about 45% seen once. Sequencing used peripheral blood or thyroid tissue (not recorded which). These receptors came from an adult man with Graves' disease, either hyperthyroidism or ophthalmopathy (not recorded which).

The chain uses TRBV29-1 and TRBJ1-1; D call uncertain. The V end lost 6 bases, the J end lost 8 bases, and 19 bases lay between the germline ends. The CDR3 contains 13 residues. Germline CDR1 and CDR2: SQVTM and ANQGSEA. The CDR3: CSVYKTDVYEAFF. The CDR3 DNA is TGCAGCGTCTACAAGACGGATGTTTACGAAGCTTTCTTT.

Worth noting for this clonotype: A read error may explain this, as a much larger clone is one base away. The chain has TRBV29-1 and TRBJ1-5, with 7 bases fitting TRBD1. With V trimmed by 5 bases and J by 3 bases, 7 bases remained unmatched. Looked up from germline, CDR1 is SQVTM and CDR2 is ANQGSEA. This CDR3 spans 14 amino acids. CDR3 in DNA: TGCAGCGTTAAGGACAGGTGGGTCAATCAGCCCCAGCATTTT. This sequence encodes CSVKDRWVNQPQHF.

This clonotype was counted between two and nine times. The V and J genes are TRBV2 and TRBJ1-2; 9 nucleotides match TRBD1. CDR3 length: 16 amino acids. Germline values: CDR1 SNHLY, CDR2 FYNNEI. Trimming cost V 4 bases and J 2 bases; bases outside gene matches: 8. The CDR3, as DNA: TGTGCCAGCAGTGGTCCCCGGACAGGGGCCAACTATGGCTACACCTTC. Translating gives CASSGPRTGANYGYTF.

J is TRBJ2-5 and V is TRBV7-9; D assignment may be TRBD1 or TRBD2 (5 bases each). CDR3 length equals 16 residues. The germline V and J ends were trimmed by 3 bases and 0 bases, with 14 bases remaining between them. Germline lookup yields CDR1 SEHNR and CDR2 FQNEAQ (reference sequence). The CDR3: CASSFGLGANQETQYF. In nucleotides, the CDR3 is TGTGCCAGCAGCTTTGGGCTCGGGGCAAACCAAGAGACCCAGTACTTC. The complete variable domain, with remaining parts taken from reference TRBV7-9 and TRBJ2-5, reads DTGVSQNPRHKITKRGQNVTFRCDPISEHNRLYWYRQTLGQGPEFLTYFQNEAQLEKSRLLSDRFSAERPKGSFSTLEIQRTEQGDSAMYLCASSFGLGANQETQYFGPGTRLLVL.

The chain combines TRBV20-1 with TRBJ2-5; the D gene is possibly TRBD1 (6 bases). V lost 2 bases, J lost 2 bases, and 12 bases lay in between. CDR1 is DFQATT, CDR2 SNEGSKA, per germline (reference sequence). The CDR3 has 14 residues. The CDR3 nucleotides are TGCAGTGCTAGACCCGAGACAGGACAAGAGACCCAGTACTTC. It yields the protein CSARPETGQETQYF.

This rearrangement joins TRBV29-1 to TRBJ2-6; 9 positions agree with TRBD1. Germline CDR1 reads SQVTM; CDR2 reads ANQGSEA. This CDR3 region has 10 residues. Trimming cost V 5 bases and J 17 bases; bases outside gene matches: 4. The CDR3 spells CSVRDRVLTF. Here the CDR3 DNA reads TGCAGCGTTAGGGACAGGGTGTTGACTTTC.

Worth noting for this clonotype: Being one base from a much bigger clone, this may be a read error. This chain joins TRBV10-1 and TRBJ1-6; D is ambiguous. Trimming shortened V by 5 bases and J by 6 bases, and 11 bases separated the two germline ends. CDR3 length: 14 amino acids. The V gene's germline CDR1 is WNHNN and CDR2 SYGVQD (reference sequence). For the CDR3, the DNA is TGCGCCAGCAGTTCCGCGGCAGTTAATTCACCCCTCCACTTT. Its protein product is CASSSAAVNSPLHF.

This clonotype was picked up one time. The genes are TRBV29-1 and TRBJ1-1; 7 nucleotides agree with TRBD1. Germline assignment: CDR1 SQVTM and CDR2 ANQGSEA. The CDR3 runs to 14 residues. Trimming at V came to 8 bases and at J to 1 base, leaving 10 bases not matched to a gene. CDR3 DNA sequence: TGCAGCTTGGAGGGGGGACAGAGGAACACTGAAGCTTTCTTT. It specifies CSLEGGQRNTEAFF. The entire variable domain, with the rest obtained from reference TRBV29-1 and TRBJ1-1, is as follows: SAVISQKPSRDICQRGTSLTIQCQVDSQVTMMFWYRQQPGQSLTLIATANQGSEATYESGFVIDKFPISRPNLTFSTLTVSNMSPEDSSIYLCSLEGGQRNTEAFFGQGTRLTVV.

This chain joins TRBV2 and TRBJ1-3; D gene uncertain. The CDR3 totals 16 residues. V lost 5 bases, J lost 0 bases, and 14 bases lay in between. The germline CDR1 and CDR2 sequences are SNHLY and FYNNEI. In DNA, the CDR3 is TGTGCCAGCAGTTTCTCGGGCGGGAGCTCTGGAAACACCATATATTTT. This encodes CASSFSGGSSGNTIYF.

The chain links TRBV7-8 to TRBJ2-6; D may be TRBD2 (5 bases). CDR1 and CDR2 from the germline V gene are SGHVS and FQNEAQ. The CDR3 loop spans 15 amino acids. Between the trimmed V and J ends, which lost 5 bases and 4 bases, there was a span of 12 bases. The DNA of the CDR3 is TGTGCCAGCAGCCCGGACGGGGTCGGGGCCAACGTCCTGACTTTC. Its translation: CASSPDGVGANVLTF.